The rows below give T cell receptor beta chains drawn from one sample of a study of T cells in Graves' hyperthyroidism and ophthalmopathy. Each CDR3 protein is one row after TCRdb ran MiXCR on the multiplex PCR reads. The table includes approximately 420,000 distinct CDR3 sequences, just under 15% detected once. Specimen: blood. All receptors come from a woman under 40 with Graves' hyperthyroidism. Each CDR3 is given with its conserved first and last residue. D genes are given only for firm matches. Clone size appears in some rows only: once, few, many, or a class for an expanded clone.

>TRBJ2-3|NA|TRBV6-1|NA
TGTGCCAGCAGTGAATGGGCAGGTTCCTCAGATACGCAGTATTTT
CASSEWAGSSDTQYF
>TRBJ2-7|NA|TRBV7-2|many
TGTGCCAGCAGCCCCACGCCCCCTAGAAACTCCTACGAGCAGTACTTC
CASSPTPPRNSYEQYF
>TRBJ1-6|TRBD1|TRBV6-1|many
TGTGCCAGCAGGTCCGACAGGGGTCATTCACCCCTCCACTTT
CASRSDRGHSPLHF
>TRBJ1-5|NA|TRBV12-3/TRBV12-4|NA
TGTGCCAGCAGTTTTGTTTCTGGGTCGGGTCAGCCCCAGCATTTT
CASSFVSGSGQPQHF
>TRBJ1-4|NA|TRBV4-1|NA
TGCGCCAGCAGCCAAAATCCGGGGAGTTCTAATGAAAAACTGTTTTTT
CASSQNPGSSNEKLFF
>TRBJ2-1|TRBD1|TRBV28|many
TGTGCCAGCAGCCCCACGGGACAGGGGTTTGATGAGCAGTTCTTC
CASSPTGQGFDEQFF
>TRBJ2-3|NA|TRBV7-2|many
TGTGCCAGCAGCCGCCGTTTGGATACGCAGTATTTT
CASSRRLDTQYF
>TRBJ2-2|TRBD2|TRBV14|NA
TGTGCCAACAGCCAGAGCGGGAGACCGAACACCGGGGAGCTGTTTTTT
CANSQSGRPNTGELFF
>TRBJ2-7|NA|TRBV24-1|NA
TGTGCCACCAGTGACTCCAGGACTGGCAACATCTACGAGCAGTACTTC
CATSDSRTGNIYEQYF
>TRBJ1-5|NA|TRBV12-3/TRBV12-4|many
TGTGCCAGCAGTTTAGCTCTTCGGGACACAAGCAATCAGCCCCAGCATTTT
CASSLALRDTSNQPQHF
>TRBJ2-7|TRBD2|TRBV29-1|once
TGCAGCGTTGAAATGGGACTAGCGGGATCCTACGAGCAGTACTTC
CSVEMGLAGSYEQYF
>TRBJ2-4|NA|TRBV25-1|few
TGTGCCAGCAGTGAACGGGGCCAAAACATTCAGTACTTC
CASSERGQNIQYF
>TRBJ2-3|TRBD2|TRBV5-1|NA
TGCGCCAGCAGCTTGTATACTAGCGGGAGAACAGATACGCAGTATTTT
CASSLYTSGRTDTQYF
>TRBJ2-5|NA|TRBV28|many
TGTGCCAGCAGTTTAGCCCGTAAGACCCAGTACTTC
CASSLARKTQYF
>TRBJ1-4|NA|TRBV3-1|many
TGTGCCAGCAGCCAAGATTGGGACATCGGAGTAAATGAAAAACTGTTTTTT
CASSQDWDIGVNEKLFF
>TRBJ1-6|NA|TRBV29-1|few
TGCAGCGTTGGACAGAGCTATAATTCACCCCTCCACTTT
CSVGQSYNSPLHF